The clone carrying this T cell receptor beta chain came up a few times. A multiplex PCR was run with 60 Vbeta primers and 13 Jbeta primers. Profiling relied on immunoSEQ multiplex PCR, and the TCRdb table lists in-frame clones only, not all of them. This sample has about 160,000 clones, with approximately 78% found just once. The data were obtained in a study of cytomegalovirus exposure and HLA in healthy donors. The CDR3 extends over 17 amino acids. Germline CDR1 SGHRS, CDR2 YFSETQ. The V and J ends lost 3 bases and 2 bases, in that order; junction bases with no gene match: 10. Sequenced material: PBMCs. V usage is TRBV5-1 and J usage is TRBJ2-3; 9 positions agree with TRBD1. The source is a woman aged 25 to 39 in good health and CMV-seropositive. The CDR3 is CASSSQITGGNTDTQYF. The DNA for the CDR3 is TGCGCCAGCAGCTCCCAGATAACAGGGGGCAACACAGATACGCAGTATTTT.